Shown below are 2 T cell receptor beta chains from a single sample sequenced in a study of tumor-infiltrating lymphocytes in oesophageal squamous cell carcinoma. MiXCR, run by TCRdb on the PCR reads, gives a single entry per CDR3 protein. The data hold almost 20,000 distinct CDR3 sequences, with 35% to 45% observed a single time. The sample was esophageal tumor tissue. These receptors all stem from a male donor with esophageal squamous cell carcinoma.

The chain employs TRBV7-2 and TRBJ1-1; D is ambiguous. Trimming removed 2 bases from V and 1 base from J, with 5 bases in between. Germline CDR1 SGHTA, CDR2 FQGNSA. The CDR3 spans 13 residues. DNA of the CDR3: TGTGCCAGCAGCTTATTTGAGAACACTGAAGCTTTCTTT. This codes for CASSLFENTEAFF.

Ten or more counts support this clonotype. With a much larger clone just one base away, this may be a read error. V is TRBV12-3 or TRBV12-4 and J is TRBJ2-5; 10 bases match TRBD1. The DNA end lines up better with TRBJ2-1; the J call may be wrong. The CDR3 contains 14 residues. The CDR3 loop is CASRRQGASYEQFF. The CDR3, as DNA: TGTGCCAGCAGGCGACAGGGGGCTTCCTACGAGCAGTTCTTC.